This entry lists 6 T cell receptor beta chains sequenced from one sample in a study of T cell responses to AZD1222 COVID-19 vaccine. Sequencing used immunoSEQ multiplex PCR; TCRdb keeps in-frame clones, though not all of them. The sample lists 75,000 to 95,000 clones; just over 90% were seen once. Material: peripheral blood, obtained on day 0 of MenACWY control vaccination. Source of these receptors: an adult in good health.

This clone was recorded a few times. The CDR3 reads CASSSWGGRLGDTQYF. CDR3 DNA sequence: TGTGCCAGCAGTTCTTGGGGAGGGCGGCTTGGAGATACGCAGTATTTT. The chain employs TRBV9 and TRBJ2-3; TRBD2 aligns across 7 bases. The V gene end was trimmed by 5 bases and the J gene end by 5 bases; junction bases not matched to a gene: 14. The CDR3 totals 16 residues. In germline, CDR1 is SGDLS, CDR2 YYNGEE.

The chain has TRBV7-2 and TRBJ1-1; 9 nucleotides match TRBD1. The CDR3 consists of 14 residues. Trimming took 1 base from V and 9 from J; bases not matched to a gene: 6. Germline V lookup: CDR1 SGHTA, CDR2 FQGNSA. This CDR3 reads CASSLDAGQGQAFF. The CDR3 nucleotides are TGTGCCAGCAGCTTAGATGCCGGACAGGGGCAAGCTTTCTTT. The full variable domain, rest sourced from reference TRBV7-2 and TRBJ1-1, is GAGVSQSPSNKVTEKGKDVELRCDPISGHTALYWYRQSLGQGLEFLIYFQGNSAPDKSGLPSDRFSAERTGGSVSTLTIQRTQQEDSAVYLCASSLDAGQGQAFFGQGTRLTVV.

CDR3 DNA sequence: TGTGCCAGCAGCCCCAGTGGGGGCCCCTACGAGCAGTACTTC. Amino acids: CASSPSGGPYEQYF. The rearrangement links TRBV7-2 to TRBJ2-7; weak D call: TRBD1 (6 bases). The CDR3 totals 14 residues. Trimming removed 5 bases at V and 2 bases at J, with 13 bases between. Germline CDR1 reads SGHTA; CDR2 reads FQGNSA.

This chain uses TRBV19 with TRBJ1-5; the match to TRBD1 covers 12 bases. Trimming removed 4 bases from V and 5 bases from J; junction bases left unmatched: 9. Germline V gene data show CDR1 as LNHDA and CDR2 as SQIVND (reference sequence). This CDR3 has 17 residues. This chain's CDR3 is CASSKPTGTGGDQPQHF. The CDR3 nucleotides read TGTGCCAGTAGTAAGCCAACCGGGACAGGGGGCGATCAGCCCCAGCATTTT.

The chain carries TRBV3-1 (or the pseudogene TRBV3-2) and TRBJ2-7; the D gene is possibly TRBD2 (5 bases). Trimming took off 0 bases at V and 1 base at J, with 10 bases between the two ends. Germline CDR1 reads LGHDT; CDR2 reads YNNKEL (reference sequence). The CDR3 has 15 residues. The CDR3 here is CASSQDPSSSYEQYF. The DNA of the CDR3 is TGTGCCAGCAGCCAAGACCCTAGCTCATCCTACGAGCAGTACTTC.

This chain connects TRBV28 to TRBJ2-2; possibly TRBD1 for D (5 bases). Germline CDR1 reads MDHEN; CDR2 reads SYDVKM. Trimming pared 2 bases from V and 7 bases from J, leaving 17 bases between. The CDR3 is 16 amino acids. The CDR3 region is CASSLGTGIRGGELFF. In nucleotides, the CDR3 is TGTGCCAGCAGTTTAGGAACAGGCATAAGGGGCGGGGAGCTGTTTTTT.